These 24 T cell receptor beta chains share one sample of origin, sequenced in a study of cytomegalovirus exposure and HLA in healthy donors. The PCR contained 60 Vbeta and 13 Jbeta primers. Sequenced by immunoSEQ multiplex PCR; TCRdb stores in-frame clones only, minus some. The listing contains 130,000 to 150,000 clones. Sequencing input: PBMCs. These receptors were collected from a man aged 40-55 years in good health and CMV-seronegative.

The chain is built from TRBV4-2 and TRBJ1-4; weak D call: TRBD1 (6 bases). Germline values: CDR1 LGHNA, CDR2 YNFKEQ. This CDR3 contains 15 residues. Trimming stripped 1 base from V and 7 bases from J, with 13 bases between. The DNA of the CDR3 is TGTGCCAGCAGCCAAGGGGGGCTTGGGGGTGAAAAACTGTTTTTT. This translates into CASSQGGLGGEKLFF.

The chain combines TRBV7-2 with TRBJ2-7; weak D call: TRBD1 (8 bases). V dropped 7 bases and J dropped 3 bases, with 16 bases sitting between them. Germline CDR1 and CDR2: SGHTA and FQGNSA. The CDR3 extends over 14 amino acids. The CDR3 protein is CASTKTGGDYEQYF. CDR3 bases: TGTGCCAGCACCAAAACAGGGGGGGACTACGAGCAGTACTTC.

The rearrangement joins TRBV10-3 to TRBJ2-7, with D tentatively TRBD1 (6 bases). Germline assignment: CDR1 ENHRY and CDR2 SYGVKD. This CDR3 has 14 residues. V lost 10 bases and J lost 0, with 16 bases in between. The CDR3 reads CATKRGTLSYEQYF. The CDR3 region has the DNA TGTGCCACTAAGAGGGGGACCCTCTCCTACGAGCAGTACTTC.

The chain has TRBV6-5 and TRBJ1-3; 8 nucleotides line up with TRBD1. Germline V gene sequence: CDR1 MNHEY, CDR2 SVGAGI. With 10 bases clipped from V and 1 base from J, the junction kept 3 bases outside the gene matches. The CDR3 has 13 residues. The CDR3 reads CATRTGSGNTIYF. CDR3 bases: TGTGCCACCAGGACAGGGTCTGGAAACACCATATATTTT.

This chain joins TRBV4-2 and TRBJ2-1; 9 nucleotides match TRBD2. The germline gives CDR1 LGHNA, CDR2 YNFKEQ. CDR3 length: 16 amino acids. V was pared by 1 base and J by 7 bases, with 8 bases of the junction left unmatched. The CDR3 nucleotides are TGTGCCAGCAGCCAAGGAATTAGCGGGGGAAGGAATGAGCAGTTCTTC. Translated: CASSQGISGGRNEQFF.

The chain joins TRBV5-4 to TRBJ1-2, with TRBD1 matching over 7 bases. CDR3 length: 13 residues. CDR1 is SGHNT and CDR2 is YYREEE in the germline V gene (reference sequence). Trimming removed 2 bases from V and 8 bases from J; junction bases left unmatched: 6. The CDR3 region is CASSLQGQGGYTF. In DNA, the CDR3 is TGTGCCAGCAGCTTACAGGGGCAGGGAGGCTACACCTTC.

The chain has TRBV18 and TRBJ2-2; D is undetermined. The V end lost 0 bases, the J end lost 7 bases, and 9 bases lay between the germline ends. This CDR3 region has 14 residues. Germline lookup yields CDR1 KGHSH and CDR2 LQKENI. CDR3 sequence: CASSPPPNGGELFF. The CDR3 DNA sequence: TGTGCCAGCTCACCACCACCGAACGGCGGGGAGCTGTTTTTT.

CDR3 nucleotides: TGTGCCAGCAGCGTCCCGTCACAGGGGATTGCCACCGGGGAGCTGTTTTTT. The encoded protein is CASSVPSQGIATGELFF. V usage is TRBV9 and J usage is TRBJ2-2; TRBD1 agrees at 7 bases. This CDR3 spans 17 amino acids. J lost 4 bases, V lost 2 bases, and 11 bases had no gene match. The germline CDR1 and CDR2 sequences are SGDLS and YYNGEE.

The rearrangement joins TRBV2 to TRBJ1-2; D possibly corresponds to TRBD1 (6 bases). The germline V gene has CDR1 SNHLY and CDR2 FYNNEI. The CDR3 is made up of 12 amino acids. Trimming stripped 11 bases from V and 3 bases from J, with 13 bases between. This chain's CDR3 is CAGRGEDYGYTF. The CDR3 coding sequence is TGTGCCGGGAGGGGGGAGGACTATGGCTACACCTTC. The full variable domain, with the rest looked up from reference TRBV2 and TRBJ1-2, is EPEVTQTPSHQVTQMGQEVILRCVPISNHLYFYWYRQILGQKVEFLVSFYNNEISEKSEIFDDQFSVERPDGSNFTLKIRSTKLEDSAMYFCAGRGEDYGYTFGSGTRLTVV.

The rearrangement joins TRBV2 to TRBJ1-1; D is uncertain. CDR1 SNHLY and CDR2 FYNNEI come from the germline V gene. The CDR3 sequence is 16 residues long. V was clipped by 3 bases and J by 5 bases, with 19 bases between them. CDR3 nucleotide sequence: TGTGCCAGCAGTGACCAAATATTGCCGGGTGGGACTGAAGCTTTCTTT. Its protein product is CASSDQILPGGTEAFF.

The genes are TRBV2 and TRBJ1-5; D may be TRBD1 (6 bases). Germline CDR1 and CDR2: SNHLY and FYNNEI. The CDR3 contains 16 residues. Deletions cut 0 bases from V and 7 bases from J, with 16 bases between. The CDR3 nucleotides read TGTGCCAGCAGTGAAGCCCACCGGGGGGCGGGACAGCCCCAGCATTTT. Translating it yields CASSEAHRGAGQPQHF.

The CDR3 nucleotides are TGTGCCAGCAGTTTGCCCGGGGAGGGCTACACCTTC. Its translation is CASSLPGEGYTF. The V gene is TRBV28, the J gene TRBJ1-2; D gene unclear. V lost 3 bases and J 8 bases, leaving 10 bases between the germline ends. Germline V gene lookup returns CDR1 MDHEN and CDR2 SYDVKM. CDR3 length: 12 amino acids.

The chain links TRBV4-1 to TRBJ1-2; D is possibly TRBD1 (6 bases). The CDR3 is 14 residues long. Trimming cost V 1 base and J 9 bases, with 15 bases left between them. From germline, CDR1 is MGHRA and CDR2 YSYEKL. The CDR3 sequence: CASSQGAQGNSYTF. The CDR3 region has the DNA TGCGCCAGCAGCCAAGGGGCACAGGGTAACAGCTACACCTTC.

The chain combines TRBV4-1 with TRBJ2-7, with TRBD2 matching 7 bases. Germline-derived CDR1 and CDR2 are MGHRA and YSYEKL. V gave up 2 bases and J gave up 3 bases; unmatched junction bases: 10. The CDR3 is 16 residues long. This chain's CDR3 is CASSQNLAVISYEQYF. The CDR3 DNA reads as TGCGCCAGCAGCCAAAATCTAGCGGTTATTAGCTACGAGCAGTACTTC.

The J gene is TRBJ2-2, the V gene TRBV11-2, with unresolved D. V lost 0 bases to trimming and J lost 3 bases, with 17 bases between them. Germline CDR1 reads SGHAT; CDR2 reads FQNNGV. CDR3 length equals 18 residues. The CDR3 loop is CASSLDPQVFTDTGELFF. The CDR3 DNA reads TGTGCCAGCAGCTTAGATCCCCAGGTATTCACGGACACCGGGGAGCTGTTTTTT. The entire variable domain, with the rest obtained from reference TRBV11-2 and TRBJ2-2, is as follows: EAGVAQSPRYKIIEKRQSVAFWCNPISGHATLYWYQQILGQGPKLLIQFQNNGVVDDSQLPKDRFSAERLKGVDSTLKIQPAKLEDSAVYLCASSLDPQVFTDTGELFFGEGSRLTVL.

The CDR3 spells CASSLSTKGETQYF. The CDR3, as DNA: TGTGCCAGCAGCTTGTCCACCAAGGGGGAGACCCAGTACTTC. The chain has TRBV5-5 and TRBJ2-5; TRBD1 might be the D (5 bases). The V gene's germline CDR1 is SGHKS and CDR2 YYEKEE (reference sequence). This CDR3 has 14 amino acids. V was shortened by 1 base and J by 5 bases, with 12 bases between the two germline ends.

The chain couples TRBV2 to TRBJ2-5; 7 bases align to TRBD1. The CDR3 spans 14 residues. V dropped 6 bases and J dropped 2; count of bases not matched to a gene: 6. Germline-derived CDR1 and CDR2 are SNHLY and FYNNEI. This chain's CDR3 is CASRRDRLQETQYF. As DNA, the CDR3 is TGTGCCAGCAGACGGGACAGACTTCAAGAGACCCAGTACTTC.

For the CDR3, the DNA is TGTGCCAGCTTAGTGGGGACTAGCAGGGGGGATACGCAGTATTTT. This translates into CASLVGTSRGDTQYF. The chain links TRBV7-9 to TRBJ2-3; 9 bases line up with TRBD2. CDR1 and CDR2 (germline): SEHNR, FQNEAQ (reference sequence). The CDR3 contains 15 residues. J lost 6 bases, V lost 8 bases, and 12 bases had no gene match.

This chain connects TRBV27 to TRBJ2-7; a weak D match, TRBD2 (5 bases). This CDR3 is built from 12 residues. Per the germline V gene, CDR1 is MNHEY and CDR2 is SMNVEV (reference sequence). Trimming left V 5 bases short and J 7 bases short, with 12 bases between. The DNA of the CDR3 is TGTGCCAGCAGTCTATATACGGGGGAGCAGTACTTC. Residues: CASSLYTGEQYF.

This chain joins TRBV15 and TRBJ2-5, with TRBD2 matching over 12 bases. The CDR3 runs to 16 residues. Germline assignment: CDR1 LNHNV and CDR2 YYDKDF (reference sequence). Trimming removed 4 bases from V and 5 bases from J; junction bases left unmatched: 8. Here the CDR3 DNA reads TGTGCCACCAGCAAGCCTAGCGGGGGGGCCTTGGAGACCCAGTACTTC. Its translation: CATSKPSGGALETQYF.

V and J are TRBV19 and TRBJ1-5; a weak D match, TRBD1 (6 bases). The germline V gene has CDR1 LNHDA and CDR2 SQIVND (reference sequence). Deletions cut 6 bases from V and 4 bases from J, with 10 bases between. There are 13 residues in the CDR3. CDR3 region: CASRIDRNQPQHF. The CDR3 DNA reads TGTGCCAGTAGAATCGACAGGAATCAGCCCCAGCATTTT.

This chain connects TRBV29-1 to TRBJ2-2, with 9 bases fitting TRBD2. Germline values: CDR1 SQVTM, CDR2 ANQGSEA. This CDR3 contains 14 residues. Losses at the gene ends were 5 bases for V and 4 bases for J; bases not matched to a gene: 5. In nucleotides, the CDR3 is TGCAGCGTTAAGCGGGGGGCCAGCACCGGGGAGCTGTTTTTT. It is translated as CSVKRGASTGELFF.

V and J are TRBV6-6 and TRBJ1-4; D may be TRBD1 (6 bases). Trimming pared 5 bases from V and 3 bases from J, leaving 13 bases between. The CDR3 extends over 15 amino acids. Germline V gives CDR1 MNHNY, CDR2 SVGAGI (reference sequence). The CDR3 is CASSRRTVSNEKLFF. The CDR3 region has the DNA TGTGCCAGCAGTCGTCGGACAGTCTCTAATGAAAAACTGTTTTTT.

V and J are TRBV5-5 and TRBJ2-5; the match to TRBD1 covers 9 bases. The J call is uncertain, as TRBJ2-7 better fits the DNA end. CDR3 length: 16 residues. Germline CDR1 reads SGHKS; CDR2 reads YYEKEE (reference sequence). CDR3 loop: CASSLQGAGYAYEQYF. DNA of the CDR3: TGTGCCAGCAGCTTACAGGGGGCAGGGTATGCCTACGAGCAGTACTTC.